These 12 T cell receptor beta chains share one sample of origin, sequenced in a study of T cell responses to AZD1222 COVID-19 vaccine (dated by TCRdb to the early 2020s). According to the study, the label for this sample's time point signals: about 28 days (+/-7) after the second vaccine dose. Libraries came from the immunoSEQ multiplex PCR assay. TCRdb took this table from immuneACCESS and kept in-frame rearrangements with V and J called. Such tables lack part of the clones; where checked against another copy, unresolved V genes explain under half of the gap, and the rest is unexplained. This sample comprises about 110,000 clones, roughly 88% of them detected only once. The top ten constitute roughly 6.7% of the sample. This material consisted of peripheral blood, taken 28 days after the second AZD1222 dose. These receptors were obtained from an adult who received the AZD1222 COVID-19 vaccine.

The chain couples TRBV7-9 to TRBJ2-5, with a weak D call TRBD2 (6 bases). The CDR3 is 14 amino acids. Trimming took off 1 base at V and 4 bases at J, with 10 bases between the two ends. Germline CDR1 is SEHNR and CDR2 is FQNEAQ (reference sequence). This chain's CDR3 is CASSLGGLRETQYF. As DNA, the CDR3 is TGTGCCAGCAGCTTAGGGGGACTTCGAGAGACCCAGTACTTC.

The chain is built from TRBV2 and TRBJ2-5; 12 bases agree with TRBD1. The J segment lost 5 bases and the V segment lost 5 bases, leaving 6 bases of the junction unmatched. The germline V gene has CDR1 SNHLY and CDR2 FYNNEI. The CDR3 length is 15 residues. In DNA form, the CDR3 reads TGTGCCAGCAGTTTTAAGGGACAGGGGGCGGAGACCCAGTACTTC. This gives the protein CASSFKGQGAETQYF.

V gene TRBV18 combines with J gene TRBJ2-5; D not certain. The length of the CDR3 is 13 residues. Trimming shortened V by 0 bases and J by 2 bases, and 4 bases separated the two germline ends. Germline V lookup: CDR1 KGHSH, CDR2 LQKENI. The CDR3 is CASSPPGQETQYF. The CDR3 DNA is TGTGCCAGCTCACCACCGGGACAAGAGACCCAGTACTTC.

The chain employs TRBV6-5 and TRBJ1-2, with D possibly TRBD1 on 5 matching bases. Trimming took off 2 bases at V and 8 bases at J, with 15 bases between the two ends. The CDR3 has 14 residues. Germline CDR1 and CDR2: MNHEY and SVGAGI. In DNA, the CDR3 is TGTGCCAGCAGTTACGAAGGGACCGCTCAAGGCTACACCTTC. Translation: CASSYEGTAQGYTF.

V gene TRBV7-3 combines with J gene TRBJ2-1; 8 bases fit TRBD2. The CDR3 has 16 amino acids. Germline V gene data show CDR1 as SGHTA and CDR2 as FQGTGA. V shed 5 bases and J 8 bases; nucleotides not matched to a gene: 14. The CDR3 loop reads CASSPRGTSFGHEQFF. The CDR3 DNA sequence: TGTGCCAGCAGCCCCCGCGGGACTAGTTTTGGGCATGAGCAGTTCTTC.

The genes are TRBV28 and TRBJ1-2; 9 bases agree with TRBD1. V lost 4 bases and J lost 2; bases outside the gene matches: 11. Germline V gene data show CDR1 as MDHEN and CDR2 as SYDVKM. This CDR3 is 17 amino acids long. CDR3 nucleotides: TGTGCCAGCAGTTCCACCGGGACAGGGTTGGGGAACTATGGCTACACCTTC. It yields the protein CASSSTGTGLGNYGYTF.

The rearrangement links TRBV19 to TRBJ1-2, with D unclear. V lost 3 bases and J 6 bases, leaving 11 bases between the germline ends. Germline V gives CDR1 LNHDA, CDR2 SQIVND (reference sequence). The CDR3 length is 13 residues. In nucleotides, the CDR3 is TGTGCCAGTAGTATCCGGGAACTAGATGGCTACACCTTC. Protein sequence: CASSIRELDGYTF.

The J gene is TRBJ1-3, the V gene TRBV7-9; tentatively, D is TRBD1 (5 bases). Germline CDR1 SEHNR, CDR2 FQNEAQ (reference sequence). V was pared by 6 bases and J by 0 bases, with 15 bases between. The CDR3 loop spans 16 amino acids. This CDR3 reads CASRTAWGSSGNTIYF. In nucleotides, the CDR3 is TGTGCCAGCAGGACAGCCTGGGGCAGCTCTGGAAACACCATATATTTT. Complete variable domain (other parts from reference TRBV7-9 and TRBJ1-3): DTGVSQNPRHKITKRGQNVTFRCDPISEHNRLYWYRQTLGQGPEFLTYFQNEAQLEKSRLLSDRFSAERPKGSFSTLEIQRTEQGDSAMYLCASRTAWGSSGNTIYFGEGSWLTVV.

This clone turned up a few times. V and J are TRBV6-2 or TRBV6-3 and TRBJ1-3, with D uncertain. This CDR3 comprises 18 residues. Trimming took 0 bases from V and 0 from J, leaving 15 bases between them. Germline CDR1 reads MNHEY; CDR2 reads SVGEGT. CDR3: CASSYSPPWISSGNTIYF. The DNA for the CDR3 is TGTGCCAGCAGTTACTCGCCGCCGTGGATCTCCTCTGGAAACACCATATATTTT.

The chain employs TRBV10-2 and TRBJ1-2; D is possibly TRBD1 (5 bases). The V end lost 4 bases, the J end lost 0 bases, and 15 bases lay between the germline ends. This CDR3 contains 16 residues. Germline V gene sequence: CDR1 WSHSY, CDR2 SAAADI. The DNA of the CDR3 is TGCGCCAGCAGTGGGGACCCCCTCCAAGCTAACTATGGCTACACCTTC. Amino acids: CASSGDPLQANYGYTF.

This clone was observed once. This chain's CDR3 is CASNRGSTGELFF. The CDR3 DNA sequence: TGTGCCAGCAACAGGGGTAGCACCGGGGAGCTGTTTTTT. V gene TRBV7-2 combines with J gene TRBJ2-2; 7 positions agree with TRBD1. Per the germline V gene, CDR1 is SGHTA and CDR2 is FQGNSA. V dropped 7 bases and J dropped 4; count of bases not matched to a gene: 3. This CDR3 spans 13 amino acids.

CDR3 DNA sequence: TGTGCCAGCAGCTTAGAGGAGGGAAGCTACGAGCAGTACTTC. Its translation: CASSLEEGSYEQYF. V and J are TRBV11-3 and TRBJ2-7; D is perhaps TRBD2 (6 bases). The CDR3 consists of 14 residues. The germline V and J ends were trimmed by 0 bases and 3 bases, with 9 bases remaining between them. From germline, CDR1 is SGHNT and CDR2 YENEEA.